The T cell receptor beta chain described here comes from a study of blood T cell repertoires in COVID-19 (dated by TCRdb to about 2020). Background for the entire study: The collaborator samples originated in the United States, Italy and Spain and spanned the acute and convalescent phases of COVID-19. Subjects who had been exposed to COVID-19, were actively infected with it, or had recovered from it provided the deeply sampled blood TCRbeta repertoires that made up the dataset. The sample metadata nearly always contained a de-identified subject ID, COVID-19 status, age in years and sex. The repertoires were released in a freely available public database intended as a resource for research on the immune response to SARS-CoV-2. The prospective study material was composed of cDNA or gDNA derived from T cells, B-cell-depleted T cells, or PBMCs. The samples were drawn from two sources: the first 160 participants of the ongoing ImmuneRACE study, and fewer than 1,500 subjects contributed by 6 global collaborators. Where available, HLA class I and class II types were obtained from metadata supplied by the sample provider rather than from assay-based typing.

The immunoSEQ Assay, a bias-controlled multiplex PCR, was used to amplify TCRbeta CDR3 regions from genomic DNA. The original methods were these. Within the assay, amplification of reference gene primers was used to estimate how many nucleated cells each sample contained. To quantify the absolute abundance of each unique TCRbeta CDR3 rearrangement, sequence reads were collapsed and filtered. Productive Simpson clonality was computed per sample as the square root of Simpson's diversity index over productive rearrangements. TCRdb re-hosts the immuneACCESS table, in-frame sequences only. Its copies lack some clones; in the studies checked, an unresolved V gene accounts for under half of them, and the cause for the rest is not known. That table is the source of V, J and clone size, and D and trimming were worked out from the DNA. For this sample there are 200,000 or so clones; 80% to 85% appear just once. Approximately 7.9% of the sample is held by the ten biggest clonotypes.

At the junction V is shortened by 2 bases and J by 2 bases, with 7 bases in between. For CDR1 and CDR2, the germline V gene (reference sequence) lists SEHNR and FQNEAQ. The CDR3 spans 14 residues, from the cysteine through the phenylalanine. Only the CDR3 DNA stays, 42 bases, in frame from base 1. To note about this clone: The specificity of this receptor is unknown. No base-level quality is on record; no much larger clone is a single base apart.

The paper's findings and limits, for the study overall: The amount of clinical and demographic metadata varied by source and participant and was provided uncurated.

Enrolling through a virtual design, the prospective study's participants ranged in age from roughly 18 to 89 years and lived across 24 United States geographic areas. To assign participants to cohorts, the prospective study relied on clinical history that participants themselves reported in a screening survey and a study questionnaire. Recovered participants in ImmuneRACE Cohort 3 were defined by two consecutive negative NP/OP PCR tests, clearance by a healthcare professional, or resolution of symptoms. In the prospective study, mobile phlebotomists collected whole blood, serum and a nasopharyngeal or oropharyngeal swab from each participant. Participants in the prospective study had the option to provide additional blood draws and questionnaires over a roughly two-month period. Before DNA extraction, prospective study blood samples were shipped either frozen or at room temperature.

This TCR came from a man aged 35 to 55 who had recovered from COVID-19. The chain couples TRBV7-9 to TRBJ1-5, with no reliable assignment of the D segment. The source material was PBMCs or T cells enriched from blood (not recorded which). The sequenced DNA: TGTGCCAGCAGCTTAACTAGTGGCAATCAGCCCCAGCATTTT. Translated, it gives CASSLTSGNQPQHF.